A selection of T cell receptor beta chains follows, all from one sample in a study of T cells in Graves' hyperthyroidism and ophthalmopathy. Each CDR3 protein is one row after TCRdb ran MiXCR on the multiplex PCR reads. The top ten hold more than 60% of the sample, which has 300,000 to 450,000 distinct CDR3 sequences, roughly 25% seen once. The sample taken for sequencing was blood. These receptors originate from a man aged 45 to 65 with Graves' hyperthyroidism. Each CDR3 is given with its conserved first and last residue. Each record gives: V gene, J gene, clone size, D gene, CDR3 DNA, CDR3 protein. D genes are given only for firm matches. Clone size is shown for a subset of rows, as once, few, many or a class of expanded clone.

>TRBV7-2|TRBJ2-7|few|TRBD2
TGTGCCAGCAGCACCGCTAGCGGGAGGAGCGAGCAGTACTTC
CASSTASGRSEQYF
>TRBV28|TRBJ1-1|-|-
TGTGCCAGCAGATATCACGTGGGGCAGGTCGGAGGGTCGAGGGGAGCTTTCTTT
CASRYHVGQVGGSRGAFF
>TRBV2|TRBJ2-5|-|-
TGTGCCACCAGTGACACCAGTGGGGAGACCCAGTACTTC
CATSDTSGETQYF
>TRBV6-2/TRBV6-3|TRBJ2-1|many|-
TGTGCCAGCAGTCTTCACGTACGCAATGAGCAGTTCTTC
CASSLHVRNEQFF
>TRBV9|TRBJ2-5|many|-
TGTGCCAGCAGCGGAGGAGGACTCGAGACCCAGTACTTC
CASSGGGLETQYF
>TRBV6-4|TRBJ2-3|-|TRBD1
TGTGCCAGCAGCGTCGGGGACAGGGTTGAAGATACGCAGTATTTT
CASSVGDRVEDTQYF
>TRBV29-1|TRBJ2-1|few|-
TGCAGCGTTGCCAGGGTGAATATGAATGAGCAGTTCTTC
CSVARVNMNEQFF
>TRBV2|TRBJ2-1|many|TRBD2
TGTGCCAGCAGTTGGGGTGGGAGGGCCGTCATTCATGAGCAGTTCTTC
CASSWGGRAVIHEQFF
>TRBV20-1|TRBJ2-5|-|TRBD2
TGCAGTGCTAATGGGGCGACTAGCGGGGTCCAAGAGACCCAGTACTTC
CSANGATSGVQETQYF
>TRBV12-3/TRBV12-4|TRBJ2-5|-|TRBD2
TGTGCCAGCGGCCCGGGACTAGCGGCACAAGAGACCCAGTACTTC
CASGPGLAAQETQYF
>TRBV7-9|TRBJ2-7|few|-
TGTGCCAGCAGCCTTGGGGCTGTCAACTACGAGCAGTACTTC
CASSLGAVNYEQYF
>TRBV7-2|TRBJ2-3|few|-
TGTGCCAGCAGCCGGATGCCAACTAGCACAGATACGCAGTATTTT
CASSRMPTSTDTQYF
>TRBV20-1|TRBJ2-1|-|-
TGCAGTGCTAATGAACCCTGGCCGAGTTACGATGAGCAGTTCTTC
CSANEPWPSYDEQFF
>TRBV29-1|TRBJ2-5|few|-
TGCAGCGTTGAGGTAGCAGGAGGTGAGGAGACCCAGTACTTC
CSVEVAGGEETQYF
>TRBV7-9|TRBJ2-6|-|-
TGTGCCAGCAGCTCGGGCCAACACAGTGCTGGGGCCAACGTCCTGACTTTC
CASSSGQHSAGANVLTF
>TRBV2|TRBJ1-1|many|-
TGTGCCAGCAGCGACCTAGGTGACACTGAAGCTTTCTTT
CASSDLGDTEAFF
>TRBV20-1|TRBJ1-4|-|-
TGCAGTGCTAGAAGACCGGACCGCGAAAAACTGTTTTTT
CSARRPDREKLFF
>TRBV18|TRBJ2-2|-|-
TGTGCCAGCTCACCGGGGACGGACTACACCGGGGAGCTGTTTTTT
CASSPGTDYTGELFF
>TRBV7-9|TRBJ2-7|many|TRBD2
TGTGCCAGCAGCTCCTCCGGGACTAGTTACGAGCAGTACTTC
CASSSSGTSYEQYF
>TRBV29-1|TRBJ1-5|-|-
TGCAGCGTTGGCGAGCGGAGGGGTGACCAGCCCCAGCATTTT
CSVGERRGDQPQHF
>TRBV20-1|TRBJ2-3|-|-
TGCAGTGGGGGGAGAGACATCACAGATACGCAGTATTTT
CSGGRDITDTQYF
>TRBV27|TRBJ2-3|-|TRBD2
TGTGCCAGCAGTCGGCTCCTCGGGGCTAGCGGATCTAGCACAGATACGCAGTATTTT
CASSRLLGASGSSTDTQYF
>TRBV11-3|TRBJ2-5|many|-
TGTGCCAGCAGCGTCGACCCAGGGCCCCAAGAGACCCAGTACTTC
CASSVDPGPQETQYF
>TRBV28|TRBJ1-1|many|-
TGTGCCAGCAGCCAGGGAGGGGGAACTGAAGCTTTCTTT
CASSQGGGTEAFF
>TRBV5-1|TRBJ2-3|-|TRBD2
TGCGCCAGCAGGCCTAGCGGGAGGGCCGCCTCCACAGATACGCAGTATTTT
CASRPSGRAASTDTQYF
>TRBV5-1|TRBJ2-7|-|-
TGCGCCAGCAGCTTGTTCGGGGAGTCCTACGAGCAGTACTTC
CASSLFGESYEQYF
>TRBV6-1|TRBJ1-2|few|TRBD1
TGTGCCAGCAAGCTTACAGGGGAGGACTATGGCTACACCTTC
CASKLTGEDYGYTF
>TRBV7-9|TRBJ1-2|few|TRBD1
TGTGCCAGCAGCTTAGCGCTCGGACAGGGAGACTATGGCTACACCTTC
CASSLALGQGDYGYTF
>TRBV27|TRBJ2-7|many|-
TGTGCCAGCAGTTTCTCGTACTACGAGCAGTACTTC
CASSFSYYEQYF
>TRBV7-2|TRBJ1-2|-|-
TGTGCCAGCAGTGAACCCGACAGGAGCCTGGGCTACACCTTC
CASSEPDRSLGYTF
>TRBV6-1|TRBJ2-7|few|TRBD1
TGTGCCAGCAGGGTAGGGACAGGGGCCTACGAGCAGTACTTC
CASRVGTGAYEQYF
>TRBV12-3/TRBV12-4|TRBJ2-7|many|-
TGTGCCAGCAGTTCACGCGGGGACTCCTACGAGCAGTACTTC
CASSSRGDSYEQYF
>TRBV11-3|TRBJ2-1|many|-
TGTGCCACGGAACAAGAGGACCGGCGCAATGAGCAGTTCTTC
CATEQEDRRNEQFF
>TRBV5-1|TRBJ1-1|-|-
TGCGCCAGCAGCTTGGATCTGGACCCTGAAGCTTTCTTT
CASSLDLDPEAFF
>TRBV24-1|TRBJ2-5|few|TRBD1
TGTGCCACCAGTCGGACAGGACTGCAAGAGACCCAGTACTTC
CATSRTGLQETQYF
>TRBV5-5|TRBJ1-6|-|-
TGTGCCAGCAGCTCTACGGACGGTTCACCCCTCCACTTT
CASSSTDGSPLHF
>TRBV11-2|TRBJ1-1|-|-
TGTGCCAGCAGCTCCAGGCGGACAGCGGCCGAAGCTTTCTTT
CASSSRRTAAEAFF
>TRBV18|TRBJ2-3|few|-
TGTGCCAGCTCACCACCGGACAGCTCGACAGATACGCAGTATTTT
CASSPPDSSTDTQYF
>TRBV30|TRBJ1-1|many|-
TGTGCCTGGAGTTTTTACTCCATGAACACTGAAGCTTTCTTT
CAWSFYSMNTEAFF
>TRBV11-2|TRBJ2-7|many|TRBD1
TGTGCCAGCAGTCGGGACAGGGCGACCCCGCAGTACTTC
CASSRDRATPQYF
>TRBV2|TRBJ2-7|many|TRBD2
TGTGCCAGCAGTGAAGTTAGCGGGAGCTACGAGCAGTACTTC
CASSEVSGSYEQYF
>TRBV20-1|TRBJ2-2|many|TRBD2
TGCAGTGCTAGTGGACTAGCGGGAGGGGCGAGGACCGGGGAGCTGTTTTTT
CSASGLAGGARTGELFF
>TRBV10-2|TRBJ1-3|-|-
TGCGCCAGCAGGGAATCGGGGCCGTCGTCCACCATATATTTT
CASRESGPSSTIYF
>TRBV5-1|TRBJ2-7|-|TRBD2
TGCGCCAGCAGCCCCCGGGCTAGCGGTAACGGGTACGAGCAGTACTTC
CASSPRASGNGYEQYF
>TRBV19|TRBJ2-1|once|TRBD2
TGTGCCAGTAGTATCGGTCGCCTAGCGGTATACAATGAGCAGTTCTTC
CASSIGRLAVYNEQFF
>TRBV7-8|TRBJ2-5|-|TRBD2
TGTGCCAGCAGCAAAACTAGCGGTCTTCAAGAGACCCAGTACTTC
CASSKTSGLQETQYF
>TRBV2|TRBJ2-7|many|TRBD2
TGTGCCAGCAGTTCTCATAGCGGGAGTAGCGACGAGCAGTACTTC
CASSSHSGSSDEQYF
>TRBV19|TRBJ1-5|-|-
TGTGCCAGTAGGGGATATACCAGCAATCAGCCCCAGCATTTT
CASRGYTSNQPQHF
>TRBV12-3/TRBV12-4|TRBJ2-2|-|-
TGTGCCAGCAGTTTGAACCAGTTCGCCGGGGAGCTGTTTTTT
CASSLNQFAGELFF
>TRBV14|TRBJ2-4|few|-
TGTGCCAGCAGCCAGGCTCTTGATGGGGGCATTCAGTACTTC
CASSQALDGGIQYF
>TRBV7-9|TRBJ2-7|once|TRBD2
TGTGCCAGCAGCTCCCTCTTGGCGGGAGCTAACGAGCAGTACTTC
CASSSLLAGANEQYF
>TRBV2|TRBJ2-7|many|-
TGTGCCAGCAGCGATGGAGGGCACGACTACGAGCAGTACTTC
CASSDGGHDYEQYF
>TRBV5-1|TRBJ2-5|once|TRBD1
TGCGCCAGCAGCTTGGGACAGGGGTACCAAGAGACCCAGTACTTC
CASSLGQGYQETQYF
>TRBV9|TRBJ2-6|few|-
TGTGCCAGCAGCGTAGACAGGGCTGGGGCCAACGTCCTGACTTTC
CASSVDRAGANVLTF
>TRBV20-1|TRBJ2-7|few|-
TGCAGTGCTAGGGGTCGGGCCCACTACGAGCAGTACTTC
CSARGRAHYEQYF
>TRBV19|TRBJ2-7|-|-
TGTGCCAGTCGGGATTTCGGAGAGCAGTACTTC
CASRDFGEQYF
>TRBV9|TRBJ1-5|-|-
TGTGCCAGCAGCGAGGGGCCATTTGGCAATCAGCCCCAGCATTTT
CASSEGPFGNQPQHF
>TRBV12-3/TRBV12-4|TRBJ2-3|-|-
TGTGCCAGCAGCTTACCTCCTGACAGGAAACCTAGCACAGATACGCAGTATTTT
CASSLPPDRKPSTDTQYF
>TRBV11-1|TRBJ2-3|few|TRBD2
TGTGCCAGCAGCTTAAGGACTAGCGGGAGCCCCACAGATACGCAGTATTTT
CASSLRTSGSPTDTQYF